Listed below are T cell receptor beta chains from one sample, sequenced in a study of T cells in Graves' hyperthyroidism and ophthalmopathy. TCRdb re-called the multiplex PCR reads through MiXCR, storing one row per CDR3 protein. The sample holds nearly 600,000 distinct CDR3 sequences, over 12% seen once. The sample was blood. The source is a woman under 30 with Graves' ophthalmopathy. Both conserved end residues are part of each CDR3. The order of the fields is J gene, clone size, D gene, V gene, CDR3 length, CDR3 protein, CDR3 DNA. A D gene is named only where the DNA matches it firmly. The size field is filled for only some rows; it gives once, few, many or a size class.

TRBJ2-7 many . TRBV7-9 12 CASSLVLMEQYF TGTGCCAGCAGCTTAGTTTTGATGGAGCAGTACTTC
TRBJ1-5 few . TRBV19 15 CASSIWEYSNQPQHF TGTGCCAGTAGTATCTGGGAATATAGCAATCAGCCCCAGCATTTT
TRBJ2-1 . . TRBV20-1 15 CSASGPKLTYNEQFF TGCAGTGCTAGCGGGCCAAAGCTGACCTACAATGAGCAGTTCTTC
TRBJ2-2 . TRBD2 TRBV7-9 15 CASSFPGTSARGAFF TGTGCCAGCAGCTTCCCCGGGACTAGCGCTCGGGGGGCGTTTTTT
TRBJ2-7 many . TRBV7-3 16 CASSPSPAVPSYEQYF TGTGCCAGCAGCCCAAGTCCCGCCGTTCCATCCTACGAGCAGTACTTC
TRBJ2-7 . . TRBV19 14 CASSMDFSSYEQYF TGTGCCAGTAGTATGGATTTTAGCTCCTACGAGCAGTACTTC
TRBJ2-3 once TRBD1 TRBV20-1 14 CSARGGQGRDTQYF TGCAGTGCTAGAGGTGGACAGGGACGAGATACGCAGTATTTT
TRBJ2-7 . TRBD2 TRBV5-1 14 CASRTSGSGYEQYF TGCGCCAGTCGGACTAGCGGGAGTGGATACGAGCAGTACTTC
TRBJ1-6 few TRBD1 TRBV12-5 15 CASGPGTGAYSPLHF TGTGCTAGTGGCCCGGGGACAGGGGCTTATTCACCCCTCCACTTT
TRBJ2-1 . . TRBV5-8 13 CASSLSQDDEQFF TGTGCCAGCAGCTTGTCACAGGACGATGAGCAGTTCTTC
TRBJ2-5 few TRBD1 TRBV5-4 15 CASSLDQGAEETQYF TGTGCCAGCAGCTTGGATCAGGGGGCAGAGGAGACCCAGTACTTC
TRBJ1-6 . . TRBV4-1 15 CASSPPGSYNSPLHF TGCGCCAGCAGCCCCCCAGGGTCCTATAATTCACCCCTCCACTTT
TRBJ1-3 . . TRBV4-2 17 CASSQQPGAFSGNTIYF TGTGCCAGCAGCCAACAGCCGGGCGCCTTCTCTGGAAACACCATATATTTT
TRBJ2-1 few . TRBV27 17 CASSLRSGRSSYNEQFF TGTGCCAGCAGTTTACGGAGCGGCAGGAGCTCCTACAATGAGCAGTTCTTC
TRBJ2-7 once TRBD1 TRBV27 15 CASRRDRGGGYEQYF TGTGCCAGCAGAAGGGACAGGGGGGGAGGCTACGAGCAGTACTTC
TRBJ1-2 . TRBD1 TRBV9 14 CASSSRDRGLSYTF TGTGCCAGCAGCTCCCGGGACAGGGGGTTAAGCTACACCTTC
TRBJ1-2 . . TRBV7-9 18 CASSSFRRGRGTNYGYTF TGTGCCAGCAGCTCCTTTAGGCGGGGCAGGGGCACTAACTATGGCTACACCTTC
TRBJ2-2 . . TRBV6-2/TRBV6-3 13 CASSYYRTGELFF TGTGCCAGCAGTTACTATAGAACCGGGGAGCTGTTTTTT
TRBJ2-3 many . TRBV24-1 16 CATSDGWRTPPDTQYF TGTGCCACCAGTGATGGTTGGCGGACCCCCCCAGATACGCAGTATTTT
TRBJ2-7 many . TRBV12-3/TRBV12-4 13 CASSGIERGEQYF TGTGCCAGCAGTGGGATCGAGAGAGGCGAGCAGTACTTC
TRBJ2-1 many TRBD2 TRBV28 20 CASSMGARREGRGTYNEQFF TGTGCCAGCAGTATGGGGGCGCGGCGGGAGGGCCGTGGGACCTACAATGAGCAGTTCTTC
TRBJ2-3 . TRBD2 TRBV20-1 21 CSARVPAGLAGAPGSTDTQYF TGCAGTGCTAGAGTCCCAGCGGGACTAGCGGGAGCACCGGGGTCGACAGATACGCAGTATTTT
TRBJ2-5 many . TRBV7-3 13 CASSPGFEETQYF TGTGCCAGCAGTCCGGGCTTTGAAGAGACCCAGTACTTC
TRBJ1-3 many . TRBV7-8 18 CASSAGRDPLNSGNTIYF TGTGCCAGCAGCGCAGGCCGGGATCCACTTAACTCTGGAAACACCATATATTTT
TRBJ1-5 many . TRBV20-1 16 CSARASNRNSNQPQHF TGCAGTGCTAGAGCCAGCAATCGCAATAGCAATCAGCCCCAGCATTTT
TRBJ2-1 many TRBD2 TRBV7-7 15 CASSLGAGALDEQFF TGTGCTAGCAGCTTAGGGGCGGGAGCCCTGGATGAGCAGTTCTTC
TRBJ1-5 many . TRBV3-1 15 CASSQDSRQNQPQHF TGTGCCAGCAGCCAAGATAGTAGACAGAATCAGCCCCAGCATTTT